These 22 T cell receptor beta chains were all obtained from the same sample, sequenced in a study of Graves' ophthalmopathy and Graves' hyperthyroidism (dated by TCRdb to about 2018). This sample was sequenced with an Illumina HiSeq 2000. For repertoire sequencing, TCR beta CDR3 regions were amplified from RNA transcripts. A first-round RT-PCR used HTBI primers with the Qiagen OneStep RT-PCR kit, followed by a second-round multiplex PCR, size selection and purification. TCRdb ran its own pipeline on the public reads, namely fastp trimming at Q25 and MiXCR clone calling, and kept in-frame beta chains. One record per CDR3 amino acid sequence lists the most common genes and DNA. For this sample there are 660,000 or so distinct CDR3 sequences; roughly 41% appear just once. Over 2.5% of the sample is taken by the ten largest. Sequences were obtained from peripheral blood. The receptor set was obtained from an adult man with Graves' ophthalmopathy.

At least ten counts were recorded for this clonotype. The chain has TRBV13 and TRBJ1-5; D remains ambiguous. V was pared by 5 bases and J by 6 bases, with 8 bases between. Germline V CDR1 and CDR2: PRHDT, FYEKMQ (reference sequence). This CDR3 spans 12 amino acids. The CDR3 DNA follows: TGTGCCAGCAGCCTGGCGGGTCAGCCCCAGCATTTT. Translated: CASSLAGQPQHF.

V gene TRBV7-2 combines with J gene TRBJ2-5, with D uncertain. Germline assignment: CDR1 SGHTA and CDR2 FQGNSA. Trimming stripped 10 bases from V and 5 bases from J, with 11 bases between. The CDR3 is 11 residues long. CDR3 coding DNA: TGTGCCACGGACGTGGAGGAGACCCAGTACTTC. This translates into CATDVEETQYF.

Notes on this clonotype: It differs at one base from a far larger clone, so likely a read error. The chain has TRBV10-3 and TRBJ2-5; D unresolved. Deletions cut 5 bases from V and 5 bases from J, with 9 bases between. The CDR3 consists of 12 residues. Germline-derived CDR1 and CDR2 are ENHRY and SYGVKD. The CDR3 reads CAISLVEETQYF. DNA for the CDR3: TGTGCCATCAGTTTAGTAGAGGAGACCCAGTACTTC.

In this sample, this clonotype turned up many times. The CDR3 sequence is CASSFAGHQSPLHF. DNA for the CDR3: TGTGCCAGCAGCTTCGCAGGGCACCAATCACCCCTCCACTTT. The V call is TRBV7-2, the J call TRBJ1-6, with a tentative D call TRBD1 (5 bases). Trimming removed 3 bases from V and 10 bases from J, with 13 bases in between. The length of the CDR3 is 14 residues. Germline values: CDR1 SGHTA, CDR2 FQGNSA.

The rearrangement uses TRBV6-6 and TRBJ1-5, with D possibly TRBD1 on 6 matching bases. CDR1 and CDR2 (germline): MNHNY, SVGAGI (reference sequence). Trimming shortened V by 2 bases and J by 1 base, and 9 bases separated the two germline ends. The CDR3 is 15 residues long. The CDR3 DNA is TGTGCCAGCAGTTACACGGGACAAAGCAATCAGCCCCAGCATTTT. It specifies CASSYTGQSNQPQHF.

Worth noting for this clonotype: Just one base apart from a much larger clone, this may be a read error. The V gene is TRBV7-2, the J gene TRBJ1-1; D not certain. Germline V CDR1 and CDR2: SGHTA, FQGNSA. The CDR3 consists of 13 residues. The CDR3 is CASSPQEGTGAFF. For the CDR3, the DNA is TGTGCCAGCAGCCCTCAGGAGGGTACTGGAGCTTTCTTT.

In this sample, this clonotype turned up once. The CDR3 here is CASSDGTGVGNTIYF. The CDR3 nucleotides read TGTGCCAGCAGTGATGGGACAGGCGTTGGAAACACCATATATTTT. The chain employs TRBV25-1 and TRBJ1-3, with 8 nucleotides matching TRBD1. J gave up 3 bases and V 3 bases, and 4 bases lay outside the gene matches. The length of the CDR3 is 15 residues. The germline CDR1 and CDR2 sequences are MGHDK and SYGVNS.

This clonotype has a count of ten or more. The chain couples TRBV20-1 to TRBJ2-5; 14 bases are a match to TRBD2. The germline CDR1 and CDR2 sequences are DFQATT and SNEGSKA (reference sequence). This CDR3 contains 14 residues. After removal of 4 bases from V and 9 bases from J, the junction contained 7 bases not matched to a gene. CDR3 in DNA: TGCAGTGCTACGGGACTAGCGGGGGAACGGTCCCAGTACTTC. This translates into CSATGLAGERSQYF.

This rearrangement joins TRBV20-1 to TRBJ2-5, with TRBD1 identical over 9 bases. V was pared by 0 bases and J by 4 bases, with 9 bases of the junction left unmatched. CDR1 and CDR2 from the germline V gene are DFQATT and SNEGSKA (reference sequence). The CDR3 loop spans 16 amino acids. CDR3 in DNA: TGCAGTGCTAGAGATCGGAGGGGACAGGGTAGAGAGACCCAGTACTTC. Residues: CSARDRRGQGRETQYF.

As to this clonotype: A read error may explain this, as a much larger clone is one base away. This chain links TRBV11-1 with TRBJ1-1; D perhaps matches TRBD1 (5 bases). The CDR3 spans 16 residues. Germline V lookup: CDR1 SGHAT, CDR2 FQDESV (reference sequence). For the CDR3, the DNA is TGTGCCGGCAGCTTATACGGGGGGTCAGGGAACACTGAAGCTTTCTTT. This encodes CAGSLYGGSGNTEAFF.

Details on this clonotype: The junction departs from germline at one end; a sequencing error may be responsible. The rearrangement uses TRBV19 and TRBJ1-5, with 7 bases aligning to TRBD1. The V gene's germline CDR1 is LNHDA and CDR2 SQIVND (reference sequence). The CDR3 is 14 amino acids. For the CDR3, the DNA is TGTGCCAGTAGTCCCCGGGACAGCAAGCAGCCCCAGCATTTT. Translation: CASSPRDSKQPQHF.

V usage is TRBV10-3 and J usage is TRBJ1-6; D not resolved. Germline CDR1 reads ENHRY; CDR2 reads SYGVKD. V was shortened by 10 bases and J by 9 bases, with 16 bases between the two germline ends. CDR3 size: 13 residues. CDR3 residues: CATNTACSSPLHF. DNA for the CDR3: TGTGCCACCAATACGGCGTGTAGTTCACCCCTCCACTTT.

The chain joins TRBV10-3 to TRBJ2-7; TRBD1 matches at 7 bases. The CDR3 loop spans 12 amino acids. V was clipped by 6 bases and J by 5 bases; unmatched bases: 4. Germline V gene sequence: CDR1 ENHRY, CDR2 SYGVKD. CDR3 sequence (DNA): TGTGCCATCAGCCGACAGGGCCACGAGCAGTACTTC. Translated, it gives CAISRQGHEQYF.

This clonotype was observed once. Written as DNA, the CDR3 is TGTGCCAGCAGCTTTGGCGCGCGCAATGAGCAGTTCTTC. Its protein product is CASSFGARNEQFF. The chain links TRBV7-2 to TRBJ2-1; D not certain. V dropped 3 bases and J dropped 6 bases, with 9 bases sitting between them. The length of the CDR3 is 13 residues. Germline lookup yields CDR1 SGHTA and CDR2 FQGNSA.

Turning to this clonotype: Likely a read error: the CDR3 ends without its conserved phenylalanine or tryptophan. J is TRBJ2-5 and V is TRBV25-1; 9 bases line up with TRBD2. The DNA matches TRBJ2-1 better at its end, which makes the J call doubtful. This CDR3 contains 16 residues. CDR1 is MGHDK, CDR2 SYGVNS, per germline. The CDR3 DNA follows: TGTGCCAGCAGAGCCCAGGCAGCGGGGGGCCCGGATGAGCAGTTCTTG. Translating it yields CASRAQAAGGPDEQFL.

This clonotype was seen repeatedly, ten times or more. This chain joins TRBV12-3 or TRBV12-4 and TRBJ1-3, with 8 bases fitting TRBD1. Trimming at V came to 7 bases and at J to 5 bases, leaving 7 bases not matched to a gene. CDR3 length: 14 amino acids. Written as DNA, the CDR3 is TGTGCCAGCAAGACGGGACAGGAGCGAAACACCATATATTTT. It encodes CASKTGQERNTIYF.

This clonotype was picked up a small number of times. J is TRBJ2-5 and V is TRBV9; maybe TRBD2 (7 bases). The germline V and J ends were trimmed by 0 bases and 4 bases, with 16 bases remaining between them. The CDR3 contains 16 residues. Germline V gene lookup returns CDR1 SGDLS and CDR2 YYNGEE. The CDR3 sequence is CASSVEGGLGGETQYF. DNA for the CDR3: TGTGCCAGCAGCGTAGAGGGGGGGCTAGGAGGAGAGACCCAGTACTTC.

This chain's CDR3 is CASSRTFGGEETQYF. The CDR3 DNA sequence: TGTGCCAGCAGCCGGACCTTTGGGGGTGAAGAGACCCAGTACTTC. This chain connects TRBV7-8 to TRBJ2-5; D is possibly TRBD1 or TRBD2 (5 bases each). CDR3 size: 15 residues. V dropped 5 bases and J dropped 3 bases, with 16 bases sitting between them. Germline CDR1 SGHVS, CDR2 FQNEAQ. The variable domain in full, with the rest retrieved from reference TRBV7-8 and TRBJ2-5, is GAGVSQSPRYKVAKRGQDVALRCDPISGHVSLFWYQQALGQGPEFLTYFQNEAQLDKSGLPSDRFFAERPEGSVSTLKIQRTQQEDSAVYLCASSRTFGGEETQYFGPGTRLLVL.

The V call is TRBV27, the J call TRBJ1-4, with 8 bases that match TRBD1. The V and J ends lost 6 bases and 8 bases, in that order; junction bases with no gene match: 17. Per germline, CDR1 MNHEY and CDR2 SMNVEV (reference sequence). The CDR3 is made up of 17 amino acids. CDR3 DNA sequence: TGTGCCAGCAGACAGCGACCCCACGGGACAGGAAGCGAAAAACTGTTTTTT. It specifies CASRQRPHGTGSEKLFF.

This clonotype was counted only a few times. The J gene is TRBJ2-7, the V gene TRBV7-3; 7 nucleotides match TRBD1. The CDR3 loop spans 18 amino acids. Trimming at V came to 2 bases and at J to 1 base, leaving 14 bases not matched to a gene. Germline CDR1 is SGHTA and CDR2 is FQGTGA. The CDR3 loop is CASSLEWDTGQQSYEQYF. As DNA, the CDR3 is TGTGCCAGCAGCTTAGAGTGGGACACGGGACAGCAGTCCTACGAGCAGTACTTC.

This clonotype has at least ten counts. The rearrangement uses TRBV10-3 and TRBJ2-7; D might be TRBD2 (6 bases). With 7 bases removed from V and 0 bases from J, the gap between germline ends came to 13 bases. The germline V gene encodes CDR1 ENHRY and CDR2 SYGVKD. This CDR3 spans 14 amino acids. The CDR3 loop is CAIKDSGLSYEQYF. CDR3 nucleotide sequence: TGTGCCATCAAAGATAGCGGCCTCTCCTACGAGCAGTACTTC.

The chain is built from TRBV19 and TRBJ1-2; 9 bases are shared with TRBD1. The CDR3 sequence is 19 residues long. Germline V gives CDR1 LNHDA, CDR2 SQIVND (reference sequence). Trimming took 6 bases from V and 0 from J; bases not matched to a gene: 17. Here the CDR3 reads CASRGYGDRTGATNYGYTF. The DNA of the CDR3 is TGTGCCAGTAGGGGGTATGGAGATCGGACAGGGGCGACTAACTATGGCTACACCTTC.